This T cell receptor (beta chain) comes out of a study of technical replicates of blood from a few donors. This table comes from immunoSEQ multiplex PCR, and its TCRdb copy is limited to in-frame clones, with some not included. The sample has almost 65,000 clones; around 87% are singletons. The sequencing sample was made of PBMCs. The clonotype comes from a human donor in good health. Some clones in this sample may be carry-over from other donors' samples.

The CDR3: CAISDSLEQETQYF. The CDR3 coding sequence is TGTGCCATCAGTGATTCACTAGAACAAGAGACCCAGTACTTC. The V gene is TRBV10-3, the J gene TRBJ2-5; possible D gene TRBD2, 5 bases. The CDR3 is made up of 14 amino acids. Germline V gene lookup returns CDR1 ENHRY and CDR2 SYGVKD. Trimming shortened V by 3 bases and J by 2 bases, and 10 bases separated the two germline ends.